The 32 T cell receptor beta chains given below trace back to one sample, sequenced in a study of CD8+CD57+ T cells in acquired aplastic anemia (dated by TCRdb to the late 2010s). Sequencing used an Illumina HiSeq 2000. Profiling of TCR beta VDJ combinations and CDR3 sequences used genomic DNA as the template. The public reads were run again by TCRdb, first through fastp at Q25 and then through MiXCR, and only productive beta chains were kept. Every distinct CDR3 protein forms one entry, paired with its most common genes and DNA. The sample profile shows about 190,000 distinct CDR3 sequences; 54% of them were found once. The ten largest clones capture about 16% of the sample. Sequenced input: sorted CD4+, CD8+, or CD8+CD57+ T cells (not recorded which) from PBMCs. Receptor source: a human donor in good health, serving as a control.

This clonotype was recorded a few times. A read error is likely, as this CDR3 ends without the conserved phenylalanine or tryptophan. The rearrangement joins TRBV7-8 to TRBJ2-5, with a possible D match to TRBD1 (6 bases). Germline-derived CDR1 and CDR2 are SGHVS and FQNEAQ. The CDR3 runs 15 residues. V shed 4 bases and J shed 3 bases, with 15 bases lying between them. CDR3 nucleotide sequence: TGTGCCAGCAGCTCCCGGGGCAGGGGCAAAGAGACCCAGTACCTC. Its translation is CASSSRGRGKETQYL.

This chain joins TRBV29-1 and TRBJ1-5; TRBD1 matches at 8 bases. This CDR3 is 14 amino acids long. Germline V gene data show CDR1 as SQVTM and CDR2 as ANQGSEA. Germline trimming cut 6 bases from V and 3 bases from J; bases unmatched to any gene: 7. For the CDR3, the DNA is TGCAGCGTGGGGACAGGCGCCAACAATCAGCCCCAGCATTTT. As protein: CSVGTGANNQPQHF.

The sample holds many counts of this clonotype. This chain joins TRBV3-1 and TRBJ1-2; D is possibly TRBD1 (6 bases). CDR3 size: 15 residues. Germline loops: CDR1 LGHDT, CDR2 YNNKEL (reference sequence). Trimming removed 4 bases at V and 8 bases at J, with 20 bases between. CDR3 coding DNA: TGTGCCAGCAGCCCAAGCCCTACAGGGCGGGTCGGCTACACCTTC. It yields the protein CASSPSPTGRVGYTF.

The chain couples TRBV7-9 to TRBJ1-5; no reliable D call. The CDR3 has 14 residues. Per germline, CDR1 SEHNR and CDR2 FQNEAQ (reference sequence). Trimming stripped 5 bases from V and 0 bases from J, with 8 bases between. The CDR3 DNA is TGTGCCAGCAGCCCGATGGGTAGCAATCAGCCCCAGCATTTT. It yields the protein CASSPMGSNQPQHF.

This clonotype was observed many times. The chain uses TRBV19 and TRBJ2-7, with TRBD1 identical over 9 bases. The CDR3 runs 14 residues. CDR1 LNHDA and CDR2 SQIVND come from the germline V gene (reference sequence). J gave up 1 base and V 5 bases, and 3 bases lay outside the gene matches. CDR3 DNA: TGTGCCAGTAGTCTACAGGGGGCGTCCTACGAGCAGTACTTC. It encodes CASSLQGASYEQYF. Supplemented by reference TRBV19 and TRBJ2-7, the full variable domain reads DGGITQSPKYLFRKEGQNVTLSCEQNLNHDAMYWYRQDPGQGLRLIYYSQIVNDFQKGDIAEGYSVSREKKESFPLTVTSAQKNPTAFYLCASSLQGASYEQYFGPGTRLTVT.

The genes are TRBV29-1 and TRBJ1-2, with 7 bases identical to TRBD1. Germline V gene data show CDR1 as SQVTM and CDR2 as ANQGSEA. The CDR3 is 12 residues long. J was trimmed by 6 bases and V by 4 bases; bases with no gene match: 5. The CDR3 here is CSVARGPDGYTF. As DNA, the CDR3 is TGCAGCGTTGCGAGGGGGCCCGATGGCTACACCTTC. Using reference TRBV29-1 and TRBJ1-2 for the parts outside the CDR3, the full variable domain is SAVISQKPSRDICQRGTSLTIQCQVDSQVTMMFWYRQQPGQSLTLIATANQGSEATYESGFVIDKFPISRPNLTFSTLTVSNMSPEDSSIYLCSVARGPDGYTFGSGTRLTVV.

This clonotype was seen at least ten times. The gene calls are TRBV20-1 and TRBJ1-1, with D uncertain. The CDR3 loop spans 13 amino acids. Germline assignment: CDR1 DFQATT and CDR2 SNEGSKA (reference sequence). V lost 1 base to trimming and J lost 1 base, with 7 bases between them. CDR3 coding DNA: TGCAGTGCTAGAGGGAACAGGAACACTGAAGCTTTCTTT. Translated: CSARGNRNTEAFF.

Details on this clonotype: Because the CDR3 is missing its conserved closing phenylalanine or tryptophan, this is likely a read error. This chain joins TRBV19 and TRBJ1-2; possible D gene TRBD1, 6 bases. There are 15 residues in the CDR3. The germline gives CDR1 LNHDA, CDR2 SQIVND (reference sequence). The CDR3 sequence is CASSMSVQGHYGYTL. The CDR3 nucleotides read TGCGCCAGTAGTATGAGTGTGCAGGGGCACTATGGCTACACCCTC.

There are a few counts of this clonotype. The chain recombines TRBV18 with TRBJ2-5, with unresolved D. V lost 3 bases, J lost 5 bases, and 13 bases lay in between. The CDR3 consists of 14 residues. Germline-derived CDR1 and CDR2 are KGHSH and LQKENI. CDR3 amino acids: CASSPTASVETQYF. In nucleotides, the CDR3 is TGTGCCAGCTCACCTACCGCCTCGGTGGAGACCCAGTACTTC.

V is TRBV10-3 and J is TRBJ2-7, with a tentative D call TRBD1 (6 bases). V was clipped by 6 bases and J by 5 bases, with 14 bases between them. The CDR3 extends over 13 amino acids. The V gene's germline CDR1 is ENHRY and CDR2 SYGVKD. This CDR3 reads CAISQQGFHEQYF. As DNA, the CDR3 is TGTGCCATCAGCCAACAGGGCTTCCACGAGCAGTACTTC.

The chain carries TRBV25-1 and TRBJ1-1; D gene uncertain. Trimming left V 2 bases short and J 4 bases short, with 14 bases between. Per germline, CDR1 MGHDK and CDR2 SYGVNS. The CDR3 loop spans 15 amino acids. The chain's CDR3 is CASSEPTQKSTEAFF. The DNA for the CDR3 is TGTGCCAGCAGTGAACCGACTCAGAAATCCACTGAAGCTTTCTTT.

The chain is built from TRBV5-4 and TRBJ1-2, with a tentative D call TRBD1 (6 bases). This CDR3 contains 15 residues. Trimming removed 7 bases at V and 12 bases at J, with 28 bases between. Germline CDR1 is SGHNT and CDR2 is YYREEE (reference sequence). Here the CDR3 reads CASSPETGALTGNTF. CDR3 bases: TGTGCCAGCTCACCAGAGACAGGAGCGTTAACTGGAAACACCTTC.

This clonotype came up a few times. The chain combines TRBV11-3 with TRBJ2-7; the D gene could be TRBD1 or TRBD2 (5 bases each). The germline CDR1 and CDR2 sequences are SGHNT and YENEEA. Trimming took off 8 bases at V and 3 bases at J, with 17 bases between the two ends. This CDR3 has 14 residues. CDR3 sequence (DNA): TGTGCCAGCGGCAACCTAGCACAGGACTACGAGCAGTACTTC. This gives the protein CASGNLAQDYEQYF.

As for this clonotype: The conserved final phenylalanine or tryptophan is absent from the CDR3, which likely points to a read error. V gene TRBV9 combines with J gene TRBJ1-6, with D perhaps matching TRBD1 (6 bases). The germline gives CDR1 SGDLS, CDR2 YYNGEE. Trimming shortened V by 3 bases and J by 5 bases, and 6 bases separated the two germline ends. The CDR3 has 13 amino acids. The CDR3 loop reads CASSGQDNSPLHA. In nucleotides, the CDR3 is TGTGCCAGCAGCGGACAGGATAATTCACCCCTCCACGCC.

This chain joins TRBV20-1 and TRBJ1-2; D may be TRBD1 (5 bases). The CDR3 has 16 residues. Germline CDR1 is DFQATT and CDR2 is SNEGSKA (reference sequence). With 6 bases removed from V and 4 bases from J, the gap between germline ends came to 24 bases. In nucleotides, the CDR3 is TGCAGTGCCAGCGAGCACCGGGTCGCAGGGCTCTATGGCTACACCTTC. As protein: CSASEHRVAGLYGYTF.

For this clonotype: This could be a read error, since a much larger clone is one nucleotide away. The chain couples TRBV6-5 to TRBJ1-1; D unresolved. With 3 bases removed from V and 1 base from J, the gap between germline ends came to 6 bases. Germline loops: CDR1 MNHEY, CDR2 SVGAGI. The length of the CDR3 is 13 residues. CDR3 coding DNA: TGTGCCAGCAGTTATCTTCAGAACACTGAAGCTTTCTTT. Translation gives CASSYLQNTEAFF.

This clonotype was picked up many times. The rearrangement joins TRBV7-9 to TRBJ2-5; TRBD1 agrees at 8 bases. V lost 5 bases and J lost 4; bases outside the gene matches: 6. Germline V gene data show CDR1 as SEHNR and CDR2 as FQNEAQ (reference sequence). The CDR3 has 14 amino acids. The CDR3 protein is CASSIQGAGETQYF. The DNA for the CDR3 is TGTGCCAGCAGCATCCAGGGGGCCGGAGAGACCCAGTACTTC.

V and J are TRBV10-2 and TRBJ1-4; tentative D call: TRBD1 (5 bases). Looked up from germline, CDR1 is WSHSY and CDR2 is SAAADI. The CDR3 consists of 14 residues. Trimming left V 8 bases short and J 3 bases short, with 13 bases between. The CDR3 nucleotides are TGCGCCAGCGCTGATGGAGGGGCTAATGAAAAACTGTTTTTT. It codes for CASADGGANEKLFF.

This clonotype occurred a few times. The chain employs TRBV20-1 and TRBJ1-4; tentative D call: TRBD1 (6 bases). This CDR3 comprises 15 residues. Trimming left V 8 bases short and J 7 bases short, with 23 bases between. The germline V gene encodes CDR1 DFQATT and CDR2 SNEGSKA (reference sequence). CDR3 in DNA: TGCAGTCCCAGTCTGAGGGGGGGCATAGGTGAAAAACTGTTTTTT. Translated, it gives CSPSLRGGIGEKLFF.

J is TRBJ2-5 and V is TRBV7-9; D is unclear. V lost 3 bases and J lost 3, with 5 bases in between. The germline V gene has CDR1 SEHNR and CDR2 FQNEAQ (reference sequence). The CDR3 extends over 12 amino acids. CDR3 protein: CASSFGEETQYF. The DNA of the CDR3 is TGTGCCAGCAGCTTTGGGGAAGAGACCCAGTACTTC.

The sample holds many counts of this clonotype. The chain combines TRBV28 with TRBJ2-5; TRBD1 agrees at 8 bases. The CDR3 is made up of 14 amino acids. With 6 bases clipped from V and 0 bases from J, the junction kept 3 bases outside the gene matches. Germline V lookup: CDR1 MDHEN, CDR2 SYDVKM. The CDR3 loop reads CASSTGQDQETQYF. In DNA form, the CDR3 reads TGTGCCAGCAGCACGGGACAGGACCAAGAGACCCAGTACTTC.

With respect to this clonotype: A much larger clone is a single base away; this may be a read error. The rearrangement joins TRBV12-3 or TRBV12-4 to TRBJ1-2; D is unresolved. This CDR3 has 15 amino acids. V was trimmed by 6 bases and J by 4 bases, leaving 18 bases between them. The DNA for the CDR3 is TGTGCCAGCAGCTTCTTCAAAGCCCCTATCTATGGCTACACCTTC. It translates to CASSFFKAPIYGYTF.

This clonotype was seen ten or more times. V gene TRBV12-5 combines with J gene TRBJ2-5, with 7 bases that match TRBD1. The V and J ends lost 1 base and 5 bases, in that order; junction bases with no gene match: 7. The CDR3 is 15 residues long. Germline V gene lookup returns CDR1 LGHNT and CDR2 FRNRAP. CDR3 DNA: TGTGCTAGTGGTTTGGGCAGGGGGTTGTCGGAGACCCAGTACTTC. Translation: CASGLGRGLSETQYF. The full variable domain, rest sourced from reference TRBV12-5 and TRBJ2-5, is DARVTQTPRHKVTEMGQEVTMRCQPILGHNTVFWYRQTMMQGLELLAYFRNRAPLDDSGMPKDRFSAEMPDATLATLKIQPSEPRDSAVYFCASGLGRGLSETQYFGPGTRLLVL.

This clonotype was found many times. This rearrangement joins TRBV3-1 to TRBJ2-7; 10 nucleotides agree with TRBD2. Germline V CDR1 and CDR2: LGHDT, YNNKEL (reference sequence). V dropped 3 bases and J dropped 6; count of bases not matched to a gene: 11. The CDR3 runs 16 residues. The CDR3 region is CASSHGIAGGSIEQYF. The CDR3 nucleotides are TGTGCCAGCAGCCACGGAATAGCGGGGGGCTCGATCGAGCAGTACTTC.

The chain is built from TRBV7-2 and TRBJ2-3, with 10 nucleotides matching TRBD2. V lost 0 bases to trimming and J lost 10 bases; unmatched junction nucleotides: 7. Germline values: CDR1 SGHTA, CDR2 FQGNSA. The CDR3 runs 15 residues. The CDR3, as DNA: TGTGCCAGCAGCTTAGCCAAACTAGCGGGGTTATCGCAGTATTTT. Residues: CASSLAKLAGLSQYF.

The chain employs TRBV2 and TRBJ2-5, with 10 positions matching TRBD2. Per the germline V gene, CDR1 is SNHLY and CDR2 is FYNNEI. Germline trimming cut 6 bases from V and 4 bases from J; bases unmatched to any gene: 11. The CDR3 is 16 amino acids. CDR3 nucleotides: TGTGCCAGCAGCTTTGGGCTAGCGGGAGCGAGAGAGACCCAGTACTTC. Amino acids: CASSFGLAGARETQYF.

There are many counts of this clonotype. The chain recombines TRBV7-3 with TRBJ1-2, with a possible D match to TRBD1 (6 bases). CDR1 is SGHTA, CDR2 FQGTGA, per germline. The ends were cut back, 4 bases at V and 6 bases at J, with 6 bases in the middle. The CDR3 is 11 amino acids. DNA of the CDR3: TGTGCCAGCAGCTCAGGGGATGGCTACACCTTC. It specifies CASSSGDGYTF.

This clonotype was counted between two and nine times. V is TRBV10-3 and J is TRBJ1-5; D unresolved. CDR1 ENHRY and CDR2 SYGVKD come from the germline V gene. The CDR3 consists of 15 residues. Trimming stripped 0 bases from V and 2 bases from J, with 8 bases between. The chain's CDR3 is CAISESRDGNQPQHF. The CDR3 nucleotides are TGTGCCATCAGTGAGTCAAGGGATGGCAATCAGCCCCAGCATTTT.

J is TRBJ2-7 and V is TRBV7-9, with 8 bases fitting TRBD1. Germline V gene lookup returns CDR1 SEHNR and CDR2 FQNEAQ (reference sequence). V shed 8 bases, J shed 4 bases, and the junction held 1 base outside the gene matches. The CDR3 is 11 amino acids. In DNA, the CDR3 is TGTGCCAGCGGGACAGGATACGAGCAGTACTTC. It encodes CASGTGYEQYF.

This clonotype is a singleton in its sample. The chain joins TRBV6-1 to TRBJ1-2, with D maybe TRBD1 (5 bases). The germline V gene has CDR1 MNHNS and CDR2 SASEGT. This CDR3 is 14 amino acids long. V lost 6 bases to trimming and J lost 2 bases, with 13 bases between them. The CDR3 is CASRPASGNYGYTF. The CDR3 bases are TGTGCCAGCAGGCCCGCTTCAGGGAACTATGGCTACACCTTC.

This clonotype has ten or more counts. The gene calls are TRBV19 and TRBJ2-7; tentative D call: TRBD1 (6 bases). Per the germline V gene, CDR1 is LNHDA and CDR2 is SQIVND (reference sequence). This CDR3 is built from 13 residues. Trimming removed 4 bases from V and 3 bases from J, with 10 bases in between. The CDR3 region has the DNA TGTGCCAGTAGTACCCGGACAGACTACGAGCAGTACTTC. This encodes CASSTRTDYEQYF.

This clonotype was detected a few times. In this CDR3 the conserved last residue, phenylalanine or tryptophan, is missing, so a read error is likely. This chain joins TRBV6-5 and TRBJ1-2; 9 nucleotides line up with TRBD1. V shed 4 bases and J 0 bases; nucleotides not matched to a gene: 3. The CDR3 length is 15 residues. Germline V gives CDR1 MNHEY, CDR2 SVGAGI. This CDR3 reads CASSFGTGTNYGYTS. The CDR3 region has the DNA TGTGCCAGCAGTTTTGGGACAGGGACTAACTATGGCTACACCTCC.